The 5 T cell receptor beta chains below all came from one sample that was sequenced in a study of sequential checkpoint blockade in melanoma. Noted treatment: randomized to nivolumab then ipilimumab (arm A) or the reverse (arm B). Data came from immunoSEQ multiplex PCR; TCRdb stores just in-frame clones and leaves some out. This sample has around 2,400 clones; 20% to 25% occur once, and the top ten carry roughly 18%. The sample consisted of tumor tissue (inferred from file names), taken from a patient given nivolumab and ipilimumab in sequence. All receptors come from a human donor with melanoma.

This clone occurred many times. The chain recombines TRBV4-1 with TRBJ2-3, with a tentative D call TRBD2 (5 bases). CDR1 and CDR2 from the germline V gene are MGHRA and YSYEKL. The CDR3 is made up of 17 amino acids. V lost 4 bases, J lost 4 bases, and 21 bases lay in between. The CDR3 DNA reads TGCGCCAGCAGCCGCCGAGATCGGACTTCTAGGGCAGATACGCAGTATTTT. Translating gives CASSRRDRTSRADTQYF.

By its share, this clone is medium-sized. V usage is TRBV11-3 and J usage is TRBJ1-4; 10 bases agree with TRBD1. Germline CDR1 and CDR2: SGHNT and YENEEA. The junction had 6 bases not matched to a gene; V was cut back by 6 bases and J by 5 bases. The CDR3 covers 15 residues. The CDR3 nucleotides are TGTGCCAGCAGGGTTGGGACAGGGGAAAATGAAAAACTGTTTTTT. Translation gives CASRVGTGENEKLFF.

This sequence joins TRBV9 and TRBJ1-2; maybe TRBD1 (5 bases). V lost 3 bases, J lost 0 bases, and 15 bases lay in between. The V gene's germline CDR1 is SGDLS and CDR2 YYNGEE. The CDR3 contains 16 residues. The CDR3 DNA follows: TGTGCCAGCAGCGAGACGGGGACTATTCCTAACTATGGCTACACCTTC. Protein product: CASSETGTIPNYGYTF.

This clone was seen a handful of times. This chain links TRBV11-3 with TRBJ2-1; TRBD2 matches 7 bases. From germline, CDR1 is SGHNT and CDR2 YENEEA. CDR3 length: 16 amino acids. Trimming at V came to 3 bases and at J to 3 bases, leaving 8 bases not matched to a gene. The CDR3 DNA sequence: TGTGCCAGCAGCTTGGGAGGCGGGAGCTACTACAATGAGCAGTTCTTC. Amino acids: CASSLGGGSYYNEQFF.

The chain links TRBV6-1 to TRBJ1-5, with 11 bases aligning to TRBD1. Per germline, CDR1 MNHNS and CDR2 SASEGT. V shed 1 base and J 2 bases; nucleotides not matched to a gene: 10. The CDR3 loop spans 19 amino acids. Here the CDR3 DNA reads TGTGCCAGCAGTGAAGAGGTGGGGGACAGGGGGAACGGCAATCAGCCCCAGCATTTT. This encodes CASSEEVGDRGNGNQPQHF.